The 9 T cell receptor beta chains in this list originate from one sample, sequenced in a study of T cells expressing NK-cell markers. One entry per CDR3 protein, without DNA, is what TCRdb gives after re-calling the 5' RACE reads. The sample has some 16,000 distinct CDR3 sequences; the top ten hold just under 60%. The sequencing input was blood T cells: a sorted CD56 or NKG2C T cell subset, CD4+ or CD8+ T cells, or bulk PBMC T cells (not recorded which). The receptor set was obtained from a man aged 18-70 years in good health.

The chain employs TRBV19 and TRBJ1-6. Germline V gene data show CDR1 as LNHDA and CDR2 as SQIVND (reference sequence). This CDR3 has 16 residues. This chain's CDR3 is CASSMFIRGDNSPLHF.

The rearrangement joins TRBV7-3 to TRBJ2-1; the TRBD2 assignment by TCRdb is unverifiable without DNA. Germline assignment: CDR1 SGHTA and CDR2 FQGTGA. The CDR3 is 13 amino acids. Here the CDR3 reads CASSPSGSNEQFF. The entire variable domain, with the rest obtained from reference TRBV7-3 and TRBJ2-1, is as follows: GAGVSQTPSNKVTEKGKYVELRCDPISGHTALYWYRQSLGQGPEFLIYFQGTGAADDSGLPNDRFFAVRPEGSVSTLKIQRTERGDSAVYLCASSPSGSNEQFFGPGTRLTVL.

CDR3 amino acids: CASSPSGALRYEQYF. The V and J genes are TRBV9 and TRBJ2-7; the D call of TRBD2 rests on TCRdb alone, since no DNA is present to check it. The CDR3 is made up of 15 amino acids. Germline assignment: CDR1 SGDLS and CDR2 YYNGEE.

The V and J genes are TRBV7-2 and TRBJ2-1; the TCRdb D gene call, TRBD2, has no DNA to confirm it. The CDR3 extends over 15 amino acids. CDR1 is SGHTA, CDR2 FQGNSA, per germline. CDR3 sequence: CASGLGTSGSNEQFF.

This chain links TRBV4-2 with TRBJ2-7; TCRdb's D gene call, TRBD2, goes unchecked for lack of DNA. The CDR3 consists of 16 residues. CDR1 LGHNA and CDR2 YNFKEQ come from the germline V gene. CDR3 sequence: CASSLTSGASTYEQYF.

The rearrangement uses TRBV12-3 or TRBV12-4 and TRBJ2-3; the D call of TRBD2 rests on TCRdb alone, since no DNA is present to check it. The CDR3 length is 14 residues. The CDR3 reads CASSQTSGTDTQYF.

Here the CDR3 reads CATALTGEAFF. The V and J genes are TRBV12-3 or TRBV12-4 and TRBJ1-1; TCRdb outputs TRBD1, but without DNA this stays unchecked. The CDR3 extends over 11 amino acids.

The CDR3 sequence: CASSQERTPRGQYF. The chain links TRBV14 to TRBJ2-7; TCRdb indicates TRBD1, and absent DNA this call remains unverified. Germline lookup yields CDR1 SGHDN and CDR2 FVKESK. The CDR3 spans 14 residues. Supplemented by reference TRBV14 and TRBJ2-7, the full variable domain reads EAGVTQFPSHSVIEKGQTVTLRCDPISGHDNLYWYRRVMGKEIKFLLHFVKESKQDESGMPNNRFLAERTGGTYSTLKVQPAELEDSGVYFCASSQERTPRGQYFGPGTRLTVT.

The chain's CDR3 is CSAGRRGSNQPQHF. V is TRBV20-1 and J is TRBJ1-5; with no DNA, the TCRdb D assignment of TRBD1 cannot be verified. The CDR3 contains 14 residues. Per germline, CDR1 DFQATT and CDR2 SNEGSKA (reference sequence).